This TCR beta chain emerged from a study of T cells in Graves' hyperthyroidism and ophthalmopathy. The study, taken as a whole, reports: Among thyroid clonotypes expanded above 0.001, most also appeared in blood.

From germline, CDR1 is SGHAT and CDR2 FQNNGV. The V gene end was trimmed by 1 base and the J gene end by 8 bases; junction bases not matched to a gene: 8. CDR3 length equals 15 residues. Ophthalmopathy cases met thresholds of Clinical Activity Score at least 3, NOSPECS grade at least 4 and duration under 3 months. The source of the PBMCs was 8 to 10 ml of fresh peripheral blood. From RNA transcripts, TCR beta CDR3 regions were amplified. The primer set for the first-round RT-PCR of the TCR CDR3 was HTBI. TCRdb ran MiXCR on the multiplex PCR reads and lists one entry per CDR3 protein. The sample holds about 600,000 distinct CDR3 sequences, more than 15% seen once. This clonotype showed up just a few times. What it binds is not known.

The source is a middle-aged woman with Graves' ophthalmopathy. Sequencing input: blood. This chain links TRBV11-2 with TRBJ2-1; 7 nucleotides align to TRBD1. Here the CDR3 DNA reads TGTGCCAGCAGCTTAGGGGGCGCAAGGGGGCATGAGCAGTTCTTC. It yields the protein CASSLGGARGHEQFF.